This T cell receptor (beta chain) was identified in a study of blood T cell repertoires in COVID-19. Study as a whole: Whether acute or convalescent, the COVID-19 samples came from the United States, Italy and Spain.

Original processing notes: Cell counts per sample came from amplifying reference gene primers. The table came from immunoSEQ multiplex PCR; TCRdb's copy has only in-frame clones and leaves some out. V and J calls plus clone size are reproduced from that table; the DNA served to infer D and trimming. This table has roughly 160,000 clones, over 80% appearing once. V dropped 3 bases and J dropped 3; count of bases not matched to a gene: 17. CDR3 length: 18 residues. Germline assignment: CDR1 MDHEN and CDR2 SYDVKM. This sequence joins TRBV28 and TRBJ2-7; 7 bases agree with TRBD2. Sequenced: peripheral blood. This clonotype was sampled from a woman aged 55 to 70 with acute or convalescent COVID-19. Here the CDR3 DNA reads TGTGCCAGCAGTTTCTATGGCGTTACCGGGACTATCTTCTACGAGCAGTACTTC. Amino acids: CASSFYGVTGTIFYEQYF.